This T cell receptor (beta chain) is from a study of blood T cell repertoires in COVID-19 (dated by TCRdb to about 2020). Turning to the overall study: Samples from collaborators originated in the United States, Italy and Spain and spanned both the acute and convalescent phases of COVID-19. The material from the prospective study consisted of cDNA or gDNA derived from T cells, B-cell-depleted T cells, or PBMCs. Deeply sampled blood TCRbeta repertoires from subjects exposed to, actively infected with, or recovered from COVID-19 were included in the dataset. The repertoires were made available in a free public database intended to serve as a resource for research on the immune response to SARS-CoV-2. The samples were drawn from two sources: the first 160 participants of the ongoing ImmuneRACE study, and 950 to 1,500 subjects contributed by 6 global collaborators. The sample metadata nearly always contained a de-identified subject ID, COVID-19 status, age in years and sex. Where HLA class I and class II types were available, the types were taken from metadata supplied by the sample provider, not from assay-based typing.

The investigation overall reported the following: How much clinical and demographic metadata was included differed by source and by participant, and the metadata was provided uncurated.

Another Seattle source contributed samples from volunteer blood donors who had recovered from COVID-19. The collaborating institutions used their own protocols to collect whole blood in K2EDTA tubes. For TCRbeta analysis, collaborators shipped samples in one of three forms: frozen whole blood, isolated PBMCs, or DNA extracted from either of those sample types. Comment on this clone: Its antigen is still unknown. It has no much larger one-base neighbor in the sample; base qualities were not kept.

The immunoSEQ Assay, a bias-controlled multiplex PCR, was used to amplify TCRbeta CDR3 regions from genomic DNA. On the study's bioinformatics: The number of nucleated cells in each sample was estimated by amplification of reference gene primers within the assay. To quantify the absolute abundance of each unique TCRbeta CDR3 rearrangement, sequence reads were collapsed and filtered. For each sample, productive Simpson clonality was calculated by taking the square root of Simpson's diversity index across productive rearrangements. The table comes from immuneACCESS by way of TCRdb, which keeps in-frame sequences with V and J called. Part of the clones is missing from these tables; in studies checked, under half for an unresolved V gene and the rest for unknown reasons. V and J calls plus clone size are reproduced from that table; the DNA served to infer D and trimming. A total of about 300,000 clones appear in this sample, around 88% of them only once. Clones ranked in the top ten supply 5.5% to 8% of the sample.

The CDR3 has 14 amino acids, counting the end cysteine and phenylalanine. The read is trimmed to its CDR3 DNA, 42 bases read in frame from base 1. V was cut back by 2 bases and J by 5 bases, leaving a gap of 12 bases between them. Via the germline V gene, CDR1 is MNHEY and CDR2 SVGEGT. This clonotype originated in a woman in her twenties or thirties who had recovered from COVID-19. The chain is made from TRBV6-2 or TRBV6-3 and TRBJ2-5, and TRBD2 may be the D gene, going by 6 matching bases. The sample was peripheral blood. The nucleotide sequence reads TGTGCCAGCAGTTACCACGGCGGGGACGAGACCCAGTACTTC. Translated, this is CASSYHGGDETQYF.